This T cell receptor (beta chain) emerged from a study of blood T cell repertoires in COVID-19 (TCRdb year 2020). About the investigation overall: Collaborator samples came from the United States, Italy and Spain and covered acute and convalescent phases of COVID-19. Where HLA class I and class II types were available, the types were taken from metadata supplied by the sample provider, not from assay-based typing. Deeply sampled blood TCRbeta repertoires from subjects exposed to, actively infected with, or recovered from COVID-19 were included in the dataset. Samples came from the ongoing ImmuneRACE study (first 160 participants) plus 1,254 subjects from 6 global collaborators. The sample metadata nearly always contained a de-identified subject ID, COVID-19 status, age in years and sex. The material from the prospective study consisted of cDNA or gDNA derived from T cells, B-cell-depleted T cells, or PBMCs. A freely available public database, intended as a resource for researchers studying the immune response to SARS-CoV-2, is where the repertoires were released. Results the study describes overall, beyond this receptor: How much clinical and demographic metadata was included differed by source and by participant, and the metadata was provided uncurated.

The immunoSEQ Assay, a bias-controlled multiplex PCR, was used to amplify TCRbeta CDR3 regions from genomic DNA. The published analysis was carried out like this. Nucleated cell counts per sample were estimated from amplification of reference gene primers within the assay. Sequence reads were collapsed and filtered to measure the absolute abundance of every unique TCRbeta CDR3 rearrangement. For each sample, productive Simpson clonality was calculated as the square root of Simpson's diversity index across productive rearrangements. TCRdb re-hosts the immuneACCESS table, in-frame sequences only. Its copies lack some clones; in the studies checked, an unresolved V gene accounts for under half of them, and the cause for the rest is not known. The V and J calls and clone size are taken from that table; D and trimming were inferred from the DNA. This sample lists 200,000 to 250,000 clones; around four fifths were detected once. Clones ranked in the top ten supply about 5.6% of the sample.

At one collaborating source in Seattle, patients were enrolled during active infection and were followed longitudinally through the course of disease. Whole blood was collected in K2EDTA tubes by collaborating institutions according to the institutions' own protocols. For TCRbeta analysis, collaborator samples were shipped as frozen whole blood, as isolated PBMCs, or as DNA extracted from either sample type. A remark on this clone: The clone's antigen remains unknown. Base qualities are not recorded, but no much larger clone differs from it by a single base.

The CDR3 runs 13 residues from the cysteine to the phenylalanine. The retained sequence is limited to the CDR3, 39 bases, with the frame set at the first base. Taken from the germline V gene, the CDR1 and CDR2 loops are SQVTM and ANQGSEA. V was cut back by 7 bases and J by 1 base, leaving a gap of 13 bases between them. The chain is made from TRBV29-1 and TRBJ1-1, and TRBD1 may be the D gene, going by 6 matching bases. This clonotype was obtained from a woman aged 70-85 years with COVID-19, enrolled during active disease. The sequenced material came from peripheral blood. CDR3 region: CSGLRGGNTEAFF. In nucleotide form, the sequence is TGCAGCGGCCTTAGGGGGGGGAACACTGAAGCTTTCTTT.